These 22 T cell receptor beta chains originate from one sample sequenced in a study of OX40 agonist ivuxolimab in advanced cancers. Clones were read by immunoSEQ multiplex PCR, and TCRdb kept only the in-frame ones, dropping some. The sample lists about 82,000 clones; over 65% were seen once. Specimen: CD4+ or CD8+ T cells sorted from blood, collected in a trial of the OX40 agonist ivuxolimab. The receptors stem from an adult with an advanced solid tumor such as melanoma, head and neck, liver or kidney cancer.

The rearrangement links TRBV10-3 to TRBJ2-2, with 8 bases aligning to TRBD1. Germline values: CDR1 ENHRY, CDR2 SYGVKD. Losses at the gene ends were 6 bases for V and 7 bases for J; bases not matched to a gene: 19. CDR3 size: 18 residues. The CDR3: CAISPISPGQAVGGELFF. DNA of the CDR3: TGTGCCATCAGCCCGATCTCCCCGGGACAGGCGGTCGGCGGGGAGCTGTTTTTT.

The chain carries TRBV2 and TRBJ1-5, with TRBD1 matching 8 bases. Germline lookup yields CDR1 SNHLY and CDR2 FYNNEI. The trim removed 8 bases at V and 2 bases at J, leaving 8 bases unmatched. This CDR3 region has 15 residues. CDR3 coding DNA: TGTGCCAGCCAACCCACAGGGGGAGGCAATCAGCCCCAGCATTTT. Translated: CASQPTGGGNQPQHF.

The chain is built from TRBV2 and TRBJ2-5; TRBD1 aligns across 9 bases. The CDR3 totals 13 residues. Germline V lookup: CDR1 SNHLY, CDR2 FYNNEI. CDR3 nucleotide sequence: TGTGCTACCAAACAGGGGGCTGGATGGACCCAGTACTTC. Translating it yields CATKQGAGWTQYF. Looking up the rest from reference TRBV2 and TRBJ2-5 gives the full variable domain: EPEVTQTPSHQVTQMGQEVILRCVPISNHLYFYWYRQILGQKVEFLVSFYNNEISEKSEIFDDQFSVERPDGSNFTLKIRSTKLEDSAMYFCATKQGAGWTQYFGPGTRLLVL.

This chain links TRBV28 with TRBJ1-4; D is uncertain. Trimming stripped 4 bases from V and 3 bases from J, with 15 bases between. The germline gives CDR1 MDHEN, CDR2 SYDVKM. This CDR3 region has 16 residues. In DNA form, the CDR3 reads TGTGCCAGCAGTTGGGGAGCCTTGGACGCTAATGAAAAACTGTTTTTT. This codes for CASSWGALDANEKLFF.

This clone was seen a handful of times. CDR3 sequence: CASSLELKGSINEQFF. CDR3 sequence (DNA): TGTGCCAGCAGCTTAGAACTAAAGGGGTCTATCAATGAGCAGTTCTTC. This chain connects TRBV7-6 to TRBJ2-1; D perhaps matches TRBD1 (5 bases). V lost 1 base to trimming and J lost 6 bases, with 16 bases between them. The germline CDR1 and CDR2 sequences are SGHVS and FNYEAQ. The CDR3 is 16 amino acids.

The genes are TRBV6-1 and TRBJ1-3; D not resolved. CDR3 size: 13 residues. The V and J ends lost 6 bases and 2 bases respectively, with 8 bases between them. Germline assignment: CDR1 MNHNS and CDR2 SASEGT. The CDR3 DNA is TGTGCCAGCAGGTTCGACACTGGAAACACCATATATTTT. Its translation: CASRFDTGNTIYF.

The V call is TRBV10-2, the J call TRBJ2-2; 9 nucleotides match TRBD2. The CDR3 totals 17 residues. The germline CDR1 and CDR2 sequences are WSHSY and SAAADI. Unmatched junction bases numbered 10, after V lost 4 bases and J lost 4 bases. DNA of the CDR3: TGCGCCAGCAGTGGATGGAGCGGGGGGCGTGGCACCGGGGAGCTGTTTTTT. Its translation: CASSGWSGGRGTGELFF.

The chain uses TRBV30 and TRBJ2-7, with TRBD1 matching 7 bases. CDR3 length: 13 residues. Germline trimming cut 4 bases from V and 1 base from J; bases unmatched to any gene: 4. Germline CDR1 reads GTSNPN; CDR2 reads SVGIG (reference sequence). CDR3 in amino acids: CAWIGQASYEQYF. CDR3 DNA: TGTGCCTGGATAGGACAGGCATCCTACGAGCAGTACTTC.

The chain recombines TRBV5-1 with TRBJ2-3; D is ambiguous. Germline V gene lookup returns CDR1 SGHRS and CDR2 YFSETQ. This CDR3 is 12 amino acids long. The V gene lost 4 bases and the J gene lost 4 bases, with 7 bases spanning the gap. The CDR3 is CASSPTSDTQYF. The CDR3 DNA reads as TGCGCCAGCAGCCCGACCTCAGATACGCAGTATTTT.

This rearrangement joins TRBV10-3 to TRBJ2-1, with TRBD2 identical over 12 bases. Germline CDR1 reads ENHRY; CDR2 reads SYGVKD. Losses at the gene ends were 6 bases for V and 3 bases for J; bases not matched to a gene: 3. CDR3 length: 15 residues. CDR3 sequence: CAIRLAGGLYNEQFF. The DNA of the CDR3 is TGTGCCATCAGACTAGCGGGGGGTCTCTACAATGAGCAGTTCTTC.

The J gene is TRBJ1-2, the V gene TRBV5-1; possibly TRBD1 for D (6 bases). This CDR3 is built from 15 residues. The V end was cut by 2 bases, the J end by 2 bases, with 13 bases between. CDR1 SGHRS and CDR2 YFSETQ come from the germline V gene. This CDR3 is CASSFQGQSNYGYTF. CDR3 bases: TGCGCCAGCAGCTTCCAGGGGCAATCCAACTATGGCTACACCTTC.

The V and J genes are TRBV6-1 and TRBJ1-4; D is ambiguous. Per the germline V gene, CDR1 is MNHNS and CDR2 is SASEGT. The length of the CDR3 is 15 residues. V was pared by 2 bases and J by 10 bases, with 17 bases between. CDR3 nucleotides: TGTGCCAGCAGTGAACTTTTTGGGCTGGAAGGAAAACTGTTTTTT. As protein: CASSELFGLEGKLFF.

This clone was picked up a small number of times. V gene TRBV4-3 combines with J gene TRBJ2-7, with 10 bases that match TRBD1. This CDR3 has 15 amino acids. Per the germline V gene, CDR1 is LGHNA and CDR2 is YSLEER. The J segment lost 6 bases and the V segment lost 1 base, leaving 6 bases of the junction unmatched. CDR3 in amino acids: CASSQAGTGEGEQYF. The CDR3 DNA is TGCGCCAGCAGCCAAGCCGGGACAGGGGAAGGCGAGCAGTACTTC.

This chain links TRBV11-3 with TRBJ2-7; D may correspond to TRBD1 or TRBD2 (5 bases each). Germline values: CDR1 SGHNT, CDR2 YENEEA. The CDR3 has 14 residues. The V gene lost 2 bases and the J gene lost 1 base, with 9 bases spanning the gap. The CDR3 spells CASSLRGASYEQYF. CDR3 coding DNA: TGTGCCAGCAGCTTACGAGGGGCATCCTACGAGCAGTACTTC.

This rearrangement joins TRBV7-3 to TRBJ1-1; D is uncertain. The V gene's germline CDR1 is SGHTA and CDR2 FQGTGA. The length of the CDR3 is 13 residues. Trimming shortened V by 1 base and J by 1 base, and 4 bases separated the two germline ends. The CDR3 DNA follows: TGTGCCAGCAGCTTAAGGGAGAACACTGAAGCTTTCTTT. Encoded protein: CASSLRENTEAFF.

The genes are TRBV6-5 and TRBJ1-1, with D perhaps TRBD1 (6 bases). Germline V gives CDR1 MNHEY, CDR2 SVGAGI. The ends were cut back, 0 bases at V and 9 bases at J, with 14 bases in the middle. There are 14 residues in the CDR3. This CDR3 is CASSYSRQAGKAFF. The DNA for the CDR3 is TGTGCCAGCAGTTACTCGAGACAGGCTGGGAAAGCTTTCTTT.

The sample holds one count of this clone. This chain joins TRBV27 and TRBJ1-1; D is unclear. The V end was cut by 3 bases, the J end by 6 bases, with 8 bases between. Per germline, CDR1 MNHEY and CDR2 SMNVEV (reference sequence). The length of the CDR3 is 12 residues. The CDR3 spells CASSLWGAEAFF. The CDR3 DNA reads TGTGCCAGCAGTTTGTGGGGTGCTGAAGCTTTCTTT.

This chain joins TRBV6-5 and TRBJ1-1; unclear D gene. Germline V gene data show CDR1 as MNHEY and CDR2 as SVGAGI. The V end was cut by 2 bases, the J end by 1 base, with 5 bases between. CDR3 length: 13 amino acids. The CDR3 reads CASSYQRNTEAFF. The CDR3 DNA reads TGTGCCAGCAGTTACCAGCGGAACACTGAAGCTTTCTTT.

The table lists this clone with a few counts. The V gene is TRBV19, the J gene TRBJ1-1; no reliable D call. Germline V gives CDR1 LNHDA, CDR2 SQIVND (reference sequence). The CDR3 extends over 13 amino acids. The ends were cut back, 5 bases at V and 9 bases at J, with 16 bases in the middle. The CDR3 protein is CASSSGERRQAFF. The CDR3 region has the DNA TGTGCCAGTAGTTCCGGGGAGAGGCGACAAGCTTTCTTT. Looking up the rest from reference TRBV19 and TRBJ1-1 gives the full variable domain: DGGITQSPKYLFRKEGQNVTLSCEQNLNHDAMYWYRQDPGQGLRLIYYSQIVNDFQKGDIAEGYSVSREKKESFPLTVTSAQKNPTAFYLCASSSGERRQAFFGQGTRLTVV.

The rearrangement uses TRBV30 and TRBJ1-2, with D hard to call. CDR1 and CDR2 from the germline V gene are GTSNPN and SVGIG (reference sequence). The germline V and J ends were trimmed by 2 bases and 6 bases, with 7 bases remaining between them. The CDR3 is made up of 11 amino acids. The CDR3 DNA is TGTGCCTGGAGTCGGGGAAATGGCTACACCTTC. Protein sequence: CAWSRGNGYTF.

The V gene is TRBV21-1, the J gene TRBJ2-3; the D call in the table, TRBD2, was not verified against the DNA. TRBV21-1 constitutes a pseudogene. CDR3 length equals 18 residues. CDR3 loop: CASSPVPLAGGGTDTQYF. The CDR3, as DNA: TGTGCCAGCAGCCCAGTTCCCCTCGCGGGGGGAGGCACAGATACGCAGTATTTT.

This clone was recorded only once. V is TRBV5-4 and J is TRBJ1-3; D gene uncertain. The V end was cut by 0 bases, the J end by 4 bases, with 17 bases between. Germline V gene data show CDR1 as SGHNT and CDR2 as YYREEE (reference sequence). The CDR3 loop spans 17 amino acids. CDR3 in amino acids: CASSLATSWGAGNTIYF. The CDR3 nucleotides are TGTGCCAGCAGCTTGGCGACGAGTTGGGGAGCCGGAAACACCATATATTTT.